This T cell receptor (beta chain) came from a study of PD-L1 blockade in urothelial cancer (dated by TCRdb to the late 2010s). With respect to the entire study: Therapy was started around 2014 for all patients, and atezolizumab 1,200 mg was administered intravenously every 3 weeks. Blood samples were analyzed at two time points: 3 weeks after treatment start (second dose) and 6 weeks after treatment start. About nine tenths of the roughly 29 patients were males with bladder-origin urothelial cancer, and about 65% of the 29 reported a prior smoking history. Patients had an ECOG performance status of 0 or 1 and had received between 0 and 3 prior chemotherapy regimens. Pretreatment blood TCR-seq was available for about 28 patients, at least one posttreatment blood collection was obtained for about 25 patients, and tumor TCR-seq was available for about 25 patients. Durable clinical benefit was achieved by nine patients and was not achieved by 20 patients. Whole exome sequencing and RNA sequencing of pretreatment tumors were performed alongside TCR sequencing in the same patients. Pretreatment tumor samples, along with matched peripheral blood collected serially before and after atezolizumab treatment, underwent TCR sequencing. Durable clinical benefit meant progression-free survival longer than 6 months, and TCR features were also tested against progression-free and overall survival. Blood samples gave a median of about 130,000 T cells and some 83,000 unique TCRs, with a median clonality of roughly 0.08. An exploratory multi-omic analysis was conducted of the somatic, immune and clinical correlates of response to PD-L1 blockade with atezolizumab in urothelial cancer.

General conclusions and limits of the study: A pretreatment peripheral blood TCR clonality below the median was linked to improved progression-free and overall survival. Greater expansion of tumor-associated TCR clones in peripheral blood 3 weeks after the start of treatment was observed in patients with durable benefit (n of about 20, p = 0.022). Because the sample size was small (n of about 30) and many exploratory analyses were performed, the results are intended to be hypothesis-generating.

Synthetic TCR analog templates were spiked into each PCR to estimate absolute template abundance from read counts. Using the immunoSEQ assay, TCRbeta CDR3 regions were amplified from genomic DNA with bias-controlled V and J gene primers. Rearranged TCRbeta segments were sequenced at approximately 20X coverage. The authors processed their data as follows. Sequencing errors were corrected by clustering, and CDR3s were annotated against IMGT so that V, D and J genes could be assigned. Out-of-frame and stop-codon sequences were excluded, and only productive TCRbeta rearrangements were used in downstream analyses. To compute clonality, Shannon entropy was normalized by the log of the number of unique productive sequences and then subtracted from one. Fisher's exact test with Benjamini-Hochberg correction, at a threshold of adjusted p below 0.01, was used to find clones that differed between time points or between blood and tumor. TCRdb took this table from immuneACCESS and kept in-frame rearrangements with V and J called. Such tables lack part of the clones; where checked against another copy, unresolved V genes explain under half of the gap, and the rest is unexplained. The V and J calls and the clone size are those of that table, but D and trimming were determined from the DNA. Counted in this sample were around 110,000 clones; more than 85% of them appeared once. Clones ranked in the top ten supply 3% to 4.5% of the sample.

The germline V gene gives CDR1 as SNHLY and CDR2 as FYNNEI. Trimming takes 7 bases off V and 9 bases off J; junction bases not matched to a gene: 12. Its CDR3 holds 15 amino acids, cysteine through phenylalanine. Left in the record is the CDR3 DNA by itself, 45 bases read in frame from the first base. With regard to this clone: Its antigen is unknown. No clone much larger than this one lies a single base away; base qualities are absent.

The time point label here, explained by the study, means: peripheral blood 6 weeks after treatment start. A total of around 30 patients with locally advanced or metastatic urothelial carcinoma, treated at Memorial Sloan Kettering on a trial protocol, made up the cohort. Peripheral blood mononuclear cells were collected pretreatment and during treatment, at between 1 and 8 total time points per patient. The Qiagen DNeasy Blood extraction kit was used to purify genomic DNA from total PBMCs and tumor samples. PBMCs were collected pretreatment and during treatment, and were isolated and stored as previously described.

The TCR originated in a man aged 60 to 69 with urothelial cancer. The sequence links TRBV2 to TRBJ1-6, with 7 central nucleotides matching TRBD1. The input for sequencing was PBMCs, taken around atezolizumab (anti-PD-L1) treatment. The CDR3 reads as follows: CASKEGTEPFSPLHF. The DNA sequence is given as TGTGCCAGCAAGGAGGGGACAGAACCATTTTCACCCCTCCACTTT.